The 30 T cell receptor beta chains reported below all come from one sample, sequenced in a study of T-cell memory formation after mild COVID-19. TCRdb recomputed calls from the 5' RACE reads with MiXCR, one row per CDR3 protein. The repertoire holds roughly 40,000 distinct CDR3 sequences, with under 7.5% as singletons. The sample consisted of PBMCs or a T cell subset sorted from them (not recorded which). The receptors were gathered from a man aged 18 to 30 who had mild COVID-19 (a few samples of this study predate the infection). Cell type and time point are not known.

This clonotype occurred many times. The chain employs TRBV7-9 and TRBJ2-5; 8 bases agree with TRBD1. CDR1 and CDR2 from the germline V gene are SEHNR and FQNEAQ (reference sequence). V was clipped by 5 bases and J by 5 bases; unmatched bases: 4. The CDR3 is 13 residues long. DNA of the CDR3: TGTGCCAGCAGCCGGACAGGGCCCGAGACCCAGTACTTC. This encodes CASSRTGPETQYF.

This clonotype was detected many times. The rearrangement links TRBV19 to TRBJ1-1; TRBD1 is a possible D gene (5 bases). V lost 8 bases and J lost 1, with 20 bases in between. This CDR3 is built from 16 residues. Germline lookup yields CDR1 LNHDA and CDR2 SQIVND (reference sequence). The CDR3 nucleotides read TGTGCCAGTCTAAACTTTGCAGGGTTGGGGAACACTGAAGCTTTCTTT. It encodes CASLNFAGLGNTEAFF.

This clonotype was seen a handful of times. V usage is TRBV4-1 and J usage is TRBJ1-4, with a possible D match to TRBD1 (5 bases). The CDR3 runs to 13 residues. CDR1 MGHRA and CDR2 YSYEKL come from the germline V gene. V gave up 2 bases and J gave up 8 bases, with 9 bases separating them. DNA of the CDR3: TGCGCCAGCAGCCAATGGGGCTTGGAAAAACTGTTTTTT. Encoded protein: CASSQWGLEKLFF.

In this sample, this clonotype turned up a few times. The chain couples TRBV4-2 to TRBJ1-6; no clear D gene. CDR1 is LGHNA and CDR2 is YNFKEQ in the germline V gene. The CDR3 consists of 17 residues. V lost 0 bases to trimming and J lost 2 bases, with 11 bases between them. The CDR3 is CASSQDVRAAYNSPLHF. In nucleotides, the CDR3 is TGTGCCAGCAGCCAAGATGTTAGGGCAGCCTATAATTCACCCCTCCACTTT.

This clonotype has only a few counts. The genes are TRBV7-2 and TRBJ2-7; TRBD2 might be the D (6 bases). The ends were cut back, 6 bases at V and 5 bases at J, with 17 bases in the middle. The germline gives CDR1 SGHTA, CDR2 FQGNSA. The CDR3 has 14 residues. The CDR3 bases are TGTGCCAGCAGTACTGGATCGGGGGTCGACGAGCAGTACTTC. Encoded protein: CASSTGSGVDEQYF.

This clonotype was detected only a few times. The rearrangement joins TRBV5-1 to TRBJ2-7; 9 bases are shared with TRBD1. Germline V gives CDR1 SGHRS, CDR2 YFSETQ. This CDR3 spans 16 amino acids. J gave up 1 base and V 0 bases, and 5 bases lay outside the gene matches. For the CDR3, the DNA is TGCGCCAGCAGCTTGGGACAGGGACAGGGTTCCTACGAGCAGTACTTC. Protein product: CASSLGQGQGSYEQYF.

The chain is built from TRBV7-3 and TRBJ1-2; TRBD1 might be the D (5 bases). The length of the CDR3 is 13 residues. Trimming left V 5 bases short and J 8 bases short, with 15 bases between. In germline, CDR1 is SGHTA, CDR2 FQGTGA. The CDR3, as DNA: TGTGCCAGCAGCGTGGGGACTCTTGAAGGCTACACCTTC. It translates to CASSVGTLEGYTF.

This clonotype was seen more than once but under ten times. The chain couples TRBV5-1 to TRBJ1-2; D call uncertain. CDR1 is SGHRS, CDR2 YFSETQ, per germline. V was trimmed by 5 bases and J by 8 bases, leaving 13 bases between them. The CDR3 spans 12 residues. CDR3 protein: CASREEAEGYTF. The CDR3 DNA follows: TGCGCCAGCAGGGAGGAGGCAGAAGGCTACACCTTC. Variable domain in full (rest from reference TRBV5-1 and TRBJ1-2): KAGVTQTPRYLIKTRGQQVTLSCSPISGHRSVSWYQQTPGQGLQFLFEYFSETQRNKGNFPGRFSGRQFSNSRSEMNVSTLELGDSALYLCASREEAEGYTFGSGTRLTVV.

V and J are TRBV5-1 and TRBJ2-7, with TRBD1 identical over 9 bases. The CDR3 runs 15 residues. Per germline, CDR1 SGHRS and CDR2 YFSETQ. V lost 0 bases and J lost 6; bases outside the gene matches: 7. The CDR3 DNA is TGCGCCAGCAGCTTGGCCGTGGACAGGGGTTTCGAGCAGTACTTC. Protein product: CASSLAVDRGFEQYF.

This clonotype appeared many times. The CDR3 nucleotides are TGTGCCAGCACCGACGGGACTACTTCCTACGAGCAGTACGTC. This translates into CASTDGTTSYEQYV. This sequence joins TRBV28 and TRBJ2-7; TRBD2 aligns across 7 bases. The V gene's germline CDR1 is MDHEN and CDR2 SYDVKM. The CDR3 sequence is 14 residues long. Trimming removed 7 bases from V and 1 base from J; junction bases left unmatched: 7.

The rearrangement joins TRBV29-1 to TRBJ2-7; 12 bases map to TRBD2. This CDR3 contains 15 residues. CDR1 and CDR2 (germline): SQVTM, ANQGSEA. V lost 5 bases, J lost 1 base, and 6 bases stayed unmatched. CDR3 loop: CSVLTSGGSSYEQYF. DNA for the CDR3: TGCAGCGTTCTGACTAGCGGGGGATCGTCCTACGAGCAGTACTTC.

J is TRBJ2-7 and V is TRBV4-3; the D gene is possibly TRBD2 (5 bases). The CDR3 is 16 amino acids. CDR1 is LGHNA, CDR2 YSLEER, per germline. V was cut by 3 bases and J by 3 bases, with 18 bases left in between. Here the CDR3 reads CASSQEDRRKLYEQYF. The CDR3 bases are TGCGCCAGCAGCCAGGAGGACCGACGGAAACTCTACGAGCAGTACTTC.

Only a few counts were recorded for this clonotype. The genes are TRBV18 and TRBJ1-1; perhaps TRBD1 as D (5 bases). Germline loops: CDR1 KGHSH, CDR2 LQKENI. The CDR3 is 16 amino acids. Trimming pared 0 bases from V and 7 bases from J, leaving 18 bases between. CDR3: CASSPPGSPVGGEAFF. The CDR3, as DNA: TGTGCCAGCTCACCACCCGGCAGCCCGGTCGGGGGTGAAGCTTTCTTT.

This chain links TRBV18 with TRBJ1-2, with 8 nucleotides matching TRBD1. The CDR3 totals 18 residues. CDR1 is KGHSH, CDR2 LQKENI, per germline. Trimming at V came to 6 bases and at J to 8 bases, leaving 23 bases not matched to a gene. CDR3 sequence (DNA): TGTGCCAGCTCGCCAAACGATGCCGGGACAGGTGCCCTCGGGGGCTACACCTTC. This gives the protein CASSPNDAGTGALGGYTF.

At least ten counts were recorded for this clonotype. The chain joins TRBV7-8 to TRBJ1-3; possible D gene TRBD1, 6 bases. V was clipped by 2 bases and J by 2 bases, with 13 bases between them. This CDR3 contains 16 residues. CDR1 is SGHVS, CDR2 FQNEAQ, per germline. DNA of the CDR3: TGTGCCAGCAGCTTAAGAGCGGGGGGCCCTGGAAACACCATATATTTT. Amino acids: CASSLRAGGPGNTIYF.

This chain uses TRBV7-2 with TRBJ1-4; 8 nucleotides match TRBD1. In germline, CDR1 is SGHTA, CDR2 FQGNSA. Losses at the gene ends were 5 bases for V and 10 bases for J; bases not matched to a gene: 9. The CDR3 totals 14 residues. The CDR3 spells CASSRTGISPKLFF. As DNA, the CDR3 is TGTGCCAGCAGCCGGACAGGGATTTCCCCAAAACTGTTTTTT. Combining the CDR3 with reference TRBV7-2 and TRBJ1-4 gives the whole variable domain GAGVSQSPSNKVTEKGKDVELRCDPISGHTALYWYRQSLGQGLEFLIYFQGNSAPDKSGLPSDRFSAERTGGSVSTLTIQRTQQEDSAVYLCASSRTGISPKLFFGSGTQLSVL.

The chain joins TRBV4-1 to TRBJ2-5; possibly TRBD1 for D (6 bases). V was cut by 0 bases and J by 8 bases, with 16 bases left in between. CDR1 and CDR2 from the germline V gene are MGHRA and YSYEKL. CDR3 length equals 15 residues. CDR3 protein: CASSQDEGHGSTQYF. The DNA for the CDR3 is TGCGCCAGCAGCCAAGACGAGGGACATGGTAGCACCCAGTACTTC.

At least ten counts were recorded for this clonotype. V and J are TRBV7-9 and TRBJ2-1, with D unclear. Germline assignment: CDR1 SEHNR and CDR2 FQNEAQ (reference sequence). The CDR3 has 12 residues. V lost 9 bases, J lost 3 bases, and 9 bases lay in between. CDR3 DNA sequence: TGTGCCAGTGGACCTTTCTACAATGAGCAGTTCTTC. Translation gives CASGPFYNEQFF.

This clonotype was seen at least ten times. This chain connects TRBV9 to TRBJ2-5; unclear D gene. CDR3 size: 13 residues. The germline V gene has CDR1 SGDLS and CDR2 YYNGEE. Trimming took off 2 bases at V and 2 bases at J, with 7 bases between the two ends. The CDR3 DNA reads TGTGCCAGCAGCGTGTCAAATCAAGAGACCCAGTACTTC. Amino acids: CASSVSNQETQYF.

This clonotype has at least ten counts. The CDR3 DNA is TGCAGTGCTAGAGATCTAGTAGCGGGTTCAGATACGCAGTATTTT. This codes for CSARDLVAGSDTQYF. The V gene is TRBV20-1, the J gene TRBJ2-3, with TRBD2 identical over 7 bases. Trimming cost V 0 bases and J 4 bases; bases outside gene matches: 7. The V gene's germline CDR1 is DFQATT and CDR2 SNEGSKA (reference sequence). CDR3 length: 15 amino acids.

The V gene is TRBV12-3 or TRBV12-4, the J gene TRBJ1-6; TRBD1 is a possible D gene (5 bases). This CDR3 has 13 residues. V was clipped by 3 bases and J by 10 bases, with 10 bases between them. Here the CDR3 reads CASSFGRESPLHF. The CDR3 nucleotides read TGTGCCAGCAGTTTCGGCAGGGAGTCACCCCTCCACTTT.

The table lists this clonotype with a few counts. The chain couples TRBV7-3 to TRBJ2-2; 10 bases match TRBD2. Germline values: CDR1 SGHTA, CDR2 FQGTGA. V was pared by 5 bases and J by 7 bases, with 4 bases of the junction left unmatched. The CDR3 sequence is 14 residues long. The CDR3 protein is CASSTRLAGGELFF. The CDR3 DNA sequence: TGTGCCAGCAGCACACGACTAGCGGGCGGGGAGCTGTTTTTT.

This clonotype was detected ten times or more. V usage is TRBV6-5 and J usage is TRBJ2-3, with 8 bases aligning to TRBD2. Germline V gene lookup returns CDR1 MNHEY and CDR2 SVGAGI. J gave up 5 bases and V 1 base, and 5 bases lay outside the gene matches. The CDR3 spans 15 residues. The CDR3 is CASSYLGLGGDTQYF. The CDR3 DNA sequence: TGTGCCAGCAGTTACTTGGGACTAGGGGGAGATACGCAGTATTTT.

The chain joins TRBV6-1 to TRBJ1-5, with D uncertain. The germline V gene has CDR1 MNHNS and CDR2 SASEGT. V lost 7 bases to trimming and J lost 3 bases, with 7 bases between them. This CDR3 spans 12 amino acids. CDR3 nucleotides: TGTGCCAGCACCAGTGCCAATCAGCCCCAGCATTTT. As protein: CASTSANQPQHF.

Many counts were recorded for this clonotype. The chain joins TRBV7-9 to TRBJ1-6; D remains unclear. Germline CDR1 is SEHNR and CDR2 is FQNEAQ (reference sequence). The CDR3 extends over 17 amino acids. V dropped 5 bases and J dropped 4 bases, with 18 bases sitting between them. CDR3 in DNA: TGTGCCAGCAGCCTCCCGGAGAGCGGCACATATAATTCACCCCTCCACTTT. Translating it yields CASSLPESGTYNSPLHF. Combining the CDR3 with reference TRBV7-9 and TRBJ1-6 gives the whole variable domain DTGVSQNPRHKITKRGQNVTFRCDPISEHNRLYWYRQTLGQGPEFLTYFQNEAQLEKSRLLSDRFSAERPKGSFSTLEIQRTEQGDSAMYLCASSLPESGTYNSPLHFGNGTRLTVT.

Only a few counts were recorded for this clonotype. The J gene is TRBJ1-1, the V gene TRBV4-1, with D possibly being TRBD1 (5 bases). The ends were cut back, 2 bases at V and 4 bases at J, with 11 bases in the middle. Germline assignment: CDR1 MGHRA and CDR2 YSYEKL. This CDR3 has 14 residues. This CDR3 reads CASSQPTGGTEAFF. The CDR3 DNA follows: TGCGCCAGCAGCCAACCGACGGGGGGCACTGAAGCTTTCTTT.

The sample holds a few counts of this clonotype. This chain joins TRBV6-6 and TRBJ2-5; D uncertain. The CDR3 runs 11 residues. V was pared by 5 bases and J by 5 bases, with 6 bases between. CDR1 is MNHNY, CDR2 SVGAGI, per germline (reference sequence). CDR3 bases: TGTGCCAGCAGTACCCGGGAGACCCAGTACTTC. Translated: CASSTRETQYF.

This clonotype was counted many times. The chain recombines TRBV9 with TRBJ2-1; D is possibly TRBD1 (7 bases). CDR1 is SGDLS and CDR2 is YYNGEE in the germline V gene. CDR3 length equals 15 residues. V was shortened by 4 bases and J by 4 bases, with 15 bases between the two germline ends. CDR3 protein: CASSLGGGQYNEQFF. The CDR3 nucleotides are TGTGCCAGCAGCCTAGGAGGGGGCCAGTACAATGAGCAGTTCTTC.

This clonotype was counted many times. The genes are TRBV5-1 and TRBJ1-4; the match to TRBD1 covers 7 bases. Germline V gene lookup returns CDR1 SGHRS and CDR2 YFSETQ. This CDR3 region has 14 residues. Trimming took 4 bases from V and 8 from J; bases not matched to a gene: 8. As DNA, the CDR3 is TGCGCCAGCAGCCCTGACAGGGTGGGAGAAAAACTGTTTTTT. Encoded protein: CASSPDRVGEKLFF. Together with reference TRBV5-1 and TRBJ1-4, the CDR3 gives the full variable domain: KAGVTQTPRYLIKTRGQQVTLSCSPISGHRSVSWYQQTPGQGLQFLFEYFSETQRNKGNFPGRFSGRQFSNSRSEMNVSTLELGDSALYLCASSPDRVGEKLFFGSGTQLSVL.

V and J are TRBV5-3 and TRBJ1-5; weak D call: TRBD1 (6 bases). TRBV5-3 is identified as an open reading frame with a role that is uncertain. CDR3 size: 14 residues. V dropped 3 bases and J dropped 6 bases, with 13 bases sitting between them. Here the CDR3 reads CARSSQGSGQPQHF. As DNA, the CDR3 is TGTGCCAGAAGCTCACAGGGTTCGGGTCAGCCCCAGCATTTT.